This T cell receptor (delta chain) was observed in a study of γδ T cells in repeated Plasmodium falciparum infection (dated by TCRdb to about 2021). Regarding the complete study: In the natural-infection arm, Malian children exposed to intense seasonal malaria transmission were enrolled and compared against age and gender matched Australian children. Several malaria-naive U.S. adults underwent four controlled human malaria infections by bites from P. falciparum NF54-infected Anopheles stephensi mosquitoes over about 630 days. Samples from controlled-infection subjects were taken at baseline, just before selected infections, and 21 days after each infection. Malian gammadelta TCR repertoires were analysed cross-sectionally during no-transmission periods and were analysed longitudinally across acute febrile malaria episodes. The study examined how repeated Plasmodium falciparum infection shapes the human gammadelta T cell repertoire, using natural infection in Mali and controlled human malaria infection. General conclusions and limits of the study: Compared with Australian children, Malian children appeared to have Vdelta2-negative gammadelta TCR repertoires that were more clonally expanded, less diverse and less shared. Across time and infection, the Vgamma9/Vdelta2+ TCR repertoires showed a highly stable polyclonal makeup, with many TCRgamma sequences overlapping between individuals. Analysis of inter-individual variability in gammadelta T cell responses was limited by the small size of the controlled-infection cohort. Generalizability was limited because the Malian cohort was drawn from a small rural village of predominantly one ethnic group. In Vdelta2-negative gammadelta TCR repertoires, which were largely Vdelta1+, repeated controlled infections appeared to drive waves of new clonotype selection.

For bulk TCR repertoire analysis, Vgamma9/Vdelta2+ and Vdelta2-negative gammadelta T cell populations were flow-sorted out of peripheral blood mononuclear cells. With respect to this clone: No antigen is known for it. The translation of this DNA and the TCRdb protein of a much larger clone differ at residue 5, probably owing to a read error; the protein shown here is translated from the DNA.

Libraries were built with multiplex PCR. The sample was run on an Illumina MiSeq. Each sorted gammadelta T cell sample was sequenced for both the TCR gamma (TRG) and TCR delta (TRD) chains. From the authors' description of their analysis: The repertoire analyses used clonotype tree plots, the accumulated frequency of the top 20 clonotypes, and diversity index (DI) and D75 metrics. Public reads were reanalyzed in TCRdb with CATT, and rows carrying the same DNA were merged afterwards. TCRdb, not the original authors, processed these V and J calls. The sample contains more than 70,000 delta-chain clones, 0.85% to 1% of them found a single time. The ten largest clones represent 9% to 10% of the sample. The CDR3 measures 15 amino acids from cysteine to phenylalanine. The sequence is cut down to CDR3 DNA, 45 bases in frame from base 1. V drops 3 bases and J drops 1 base, leaving 14 bases in between. The CDR1 and CDR2 encoded by the germline V gene are GEAIGNYY and EKD.

The V gene is TRDV2 and the J gene is TRDJ1; the D gene is not confidently resolved. The sequence was collected from a pool of human donors (malaria-infected and uninfected, not separated). Material: gamma-delta T cells from blood. The CDR3 reads CACDSVGALTDKLIF. The bases read TGTGCCTGTGACTCCGTCGGAGCGCTCACCGATAAACTCATCTTT.